These 6 T cell receptor beta chains share one sample of origin, sequenced in a study of metastatic and nonmetastatic thyroid tumors. Prior to thyroid surgery, none of the patients had received any treatment. TCRdb redid the clone calls on the PCR reads using MiXCR. This table has about 25,000 clones, 20% to 25% appearing once. Input material: blood. All receptors derive from a male donor with papillary thyroid cancer or a benign thyroid nodule (not recorded which). Some clones in this sample may be carry-over from other donors' samples.

Concerning this clone: The junction differs from germline at one of its ends, possibly a read error. The chain carries TRBV27 and TRBJ2-7, with D possibly matching TRBD1 (6 bases). This CDR3 has 15 amino acids. Per germline, CDR1 MNHEY and CDR2 SMNVEV (reference sequence). CDR3 bases: TGTGCCAGCAGCCTCCGGGACAACGAAGGCTACGATCAGTACTTC. Translating gives CASSLRDNEGYDQYF.

This clone appeared many times. The rearrangement uses TRBV7-2 and TRBJ1-2; 8 nucleotides align to TRBD1. In germline, CDR1 is SGHTA, CDR2 FQGNSA. V trimming: 5 bases; J trimming: 3 bases; junction bases outside the gene matches: 5. The CDR3 runs 14 residues. CDR3 residues: CASSLNRGDYGYTF. The CDR3 DNA reads TGTGCCAGCAGCCTTAACAGGGGGGACTATGGCTACACCTTC.

This clone is classed as medium-sized (0.01 to 0.1%). This chain connects TRBV27 to TRBJ2-2, with D hard to call. CDR1 and CDR2 (germline): MNHEY, SMNVEV (reference sequence). CDR3 size: 15 residues. Deletions cut 6 bases from V and 0 bases from J, with 11 bases between. CDR3 sequence: CASRPWSSNTGELFF. CDR3 DNA sequence: TGTGCCAGCAGACCGTGGTCCTCGAACACCGGGGAGCTGTTTTTT.

This sequence joins TRBV4-1 and TRBJ2-3; D is unresolved. This CDR3 spans 15 amino acids. Trimming removed 3 bases at V and 6 bases at J, with 16 bases between. Germline CDR1 and CDR2: MGHRA and YSYEKL. Written as DNA, the CDR3 is TGCGCCAGCAGCCACCAGCAACATCTTGGGGATACGCAGTATTTT. Protein: CASSHQQHLGDTQYF.

This clone was seen ten or more times. The junction differs from germline at one of its ends, possibly a read error. The J gene is TRBJ2-1, the V gene TRBV7-7, with 7 bases lining up with TRBD2. Germline values: CDR1 SSHAT, CDR2 FNYEAQ (reference sequence). This CDR3 is 17 amino acids long. This CDR3 is CASSLALGGGPHNEQFF. CDR3 nucleotides: TGTGCTAGCAGCTTAGCGCTGGGGGGAGGGCCCCACAATGAGCAGTTCTTC.

The V call is TRBV30, the J call TRBJ1-2; D gene unclear. CDR1 is GTSNPN, CDR2 SVGIG, per germline (reference sequence). This CDR3 contains 14 residues. V gave up 0 bases and J gave up 8 bases, with 16 bases separating them. Here the CDR3 reads CAWSVLGRWIGYTF. The CDR3 coding sequence is TGTGCCTGGAGTGTACTTGGCAGGTGGATCGGCTACACCTTC.